The rows below give T cell receptor beta chains drawn from one sample of a study of T-cell memory formation after mild COVID-19. Each CDR3 protein is one row after TCRdb ran MiXCR on the 5' RACE reads. The sample shows 250,000 or so distinct CDR3 sequences, 18% of them seen only once. The specimen was PBMCs or a T cell subset sorted from them (not recorded which). The source is a man between 18 and 29 years old who had mild COVID-19 (a few samples of this study predate the infection). Cell type and time point are not known. The CDR3 runs from the conserved cysteine through the conserved F or W. The order of the fields is V gene, J gene, clone size, D gene, CDR3 protein, CDR3 DNA. A D gene is named only where the DNA matches it firmly. Part of the rows lack a size; the others show once, few, many or a class for expanded clones.

>TRBV3-1|TRBJ2-5|few|TRBD1
CASSQPGQKTQYF
TGTGCCAGCAGCCAACCGGGACAGAAGACCCAGTACTTC
>TRBV10-1|TRBJ2-1|NA|NA
CASSESLSPYNEQFF
TGCGCCAGCAGTGAGTCGCTTAGCCCCTACAATGAGCAGTTCTTC
>TRBV20-1|TRBJ2-5|few|TRBD1
CSAVRPSQGAAQYF
TGCAGTGCTGTCCGACCCTCACAGGGGGCGGCCCAGTACTTC
>TRBV27|TRBJ1-1|NA|NA
CASRGMGIGNTEAFF
TGTGCCAGCAGGGGTATGGGGATCGGTAACACTGAAGCTTTCTTT
>TRBV7-3|TRBJ1-6|NA|NA
CASSSGGNSPLHF
TGTGCCAGCAGCTCCGGGGGAAATTCACCCCTCCACTTT
>TRBV29-1|TRBJ2-1|few|NA
CSGWRSYNEQFF
TGCAGCGGGTGGCGCTCCTACAATGAGCAGTTCTTC
>TRBV5-1|TRBJ2-1|many|NA
CASSLEGATENEQFF
TGCGCCAGCAGCTTGGAAGGGGCTACTGAGAATGAGCAGTTCTTC
>TRBV10-3|TRBJ2-1|NA|NA
CAISATLYNEQFF
TGTGCCATCAGTGCGACACTCTACAATGAGCAGTTCTTC
>TRBV5-1|TRBJ1-1|many|NA
CASTLRENTEAFF
TGCGCCAGCACCCTTCGGGAGAACACTGAAGCTTTCTTT
>TRBV3-1|TRBJ2-5|many|TRBD1
CASSQSSGGVETQYF
TGTGCCAGCAGCCAATCCTCAGGGGGCGTGGAGACCCAGTACTTC
>TRBV7-2|TRBJ1-2|few|NA
CASSPLGYTF
TGTGCCAGCAGCCCCCTTGGCTACACCTTC
>TRBV19|TRBJ1-1|NA|TRBD1
CASSTTGVATEAFF
TGTGCCAGTAGTACCACAGGGGTGGCCACTGAAGCTTTCTTT
>TRBV7-8|TRBJ1-1|few|NA
CASSLTVVVNTEAFF
TGTGCCAGCAGCTTGACAGTTGTCGTGAACACTGAAGCTTTCTTT
>TRBV7-2|TRBJ2-3|NA|TRBD2
CASSIPTSGEGTDTQYF
TGTGCCAGCAGCATCCCGACTAGCGGGGAAGGCACAGATACGCAGTATTTT
>TRBV7-9|TRBJ2-1|few|NA
CASSSRAGPSYNEQFF
TGTGCCAGCAGCTCTCGGGCGGGGCCTTCCTACAATGAGCAGTTCTTC
>TRBV6-6|TRBJ1-5|few|TRBD1
CASSFYRGGQPQHF
TGTGCCAGCAGTTTCTACAGGGGGGGTCAGCCCCAGCATTTT
>TRBV7-9|TRBJ2-5|NA|NA
CASSLVRVPETQYF
TGTGCCAGCAGCTTAGTGCGGGTGCCGGAGACCCAGTACTTC
>TRBV6-5|TRBJ1-1|NA|NA
CASSLTDGNTEAFF
TGTGCCAGCAGTTTAACGGACGGGAACACTGAAGCTTTCTTT
>TRBV29-1|TRBJ1-1|NA|NA
CSVLGDHTEAFF
TGCAGCGTCCTGGGGGACCACACTGAAGCTTTCTTT
>TRBV3-2|TRBJ2-1|NA|NA
CASSQDQDTGGNEQFF
TGTGCCAGCAGCCAAGATCAGGACACAGGCGGCAATGAGCAGTTCTTC
>TRBV10-3|TRBJ1-1|few|NA
CAISESMGGTEAFF
TGTGCCATCAGTGAGTCGATGGGGGGCACTGAAGCTTTCTTT
>TRBV5-5|TRBJ1-2|many|TRBD1
CASSLGQGDGYTF
TGTGCCAGCAGCCTTGGACAGGGTGATGGCTACACCTTC
>TRBV7-9|TRBJ2-1|NA|TRBD2
CASSFVSGGYNEQFF
TGTGCCAGCAGCTTTGTGAGCGGGGGGTACAATGAGCAGTTCTTC
>TRBV6-1|TRBJ2-7|NA|NA
CASRADNPGEQYF
TGTGCCAGCAGAGCAGACAACCCGGGGGAGCAGTACTTC
>TRBV20-1|TRBJ2-7|few|TRBD1
CSARDKGTGVFIYEQYF
TGCAGTGCTAGAGATAAAGGGACAGGGGTTTTTATCTACGAGCAGTACTTC
>TRBV7-8|TRBJ2-3|many|NA
CASSLLDFRGTDTQYF
TGTGCCAGCAGCTTATTGGACTTCCGCGGCACAGATACGCAGTATTTT
>TRBV25-1|TRBJ2-7|NA|TRBD1
CASSGDRVYEQYF
TGTGCCAGCAGTGGGGACAGGGTCTACGAGCAGTACTTC
>TRBV6-1|TRBJ2-3|NA|TRBD2
CASRYWTSGRTDTQYF
TGTGCCAGCAGATATTGGACTAGCGGCCGCACAGATACGCAGTATTTT
>TRBV6-6|TRBJ2-5|few|NA
CASSYSGPPTVTQYF
TGTGCCAGCAGTTACTCAGGCCCTCCCACGGTGACCCAGTACTTC
>TRBV4-3|TRBJ1-4|NA|NA
CASSQDLWANEKLFF
TGCGCCAGCAGCCAAGATCTCTGGGCTAATGAAAAACTGTTTTTT
>TRBV7-9|TRBJ1-2|few|NA
CASSLQDDGGYTF
TGTGCCAGCAGCTTACAGGACGACGGAGGCTACACCTTC
>TRBV4-1|TRBJ2-3|NA|NA
CASSQVPPRGPPDTQYF
TGCGCCAGCAGCCAAGTCCCCCCGAGGGGCCCGCCCGATACGCAGTATTTT
>TRBV9|TRBJ2-5|NA|NA
CASSVRETQYF
TGTGCCAGCAGCGTGAGAGAGACCCAGTACTTC
>TRBV4-3|TRBJ2-7|many|NA
CASSPRGGYEQYF
TGCGCCAGCAGTCCCAGGGGGGGCTACGAGCAGTACTTC
>TRBV6-5|TRBJ1-3|NA|NA
CASKLGRASENTIYF
TGTGCCAGTAAACTCGGTAGGGCATCCGAAAACACCATATATTTT
>TRBV5-1|TRBJ2-5|few|NA
CASTGNQETQYF
TGCGCCAGCACGGGGAATCAAGAGACCCAGTACTTC
>TRBV5-1|TRBJ1-2|many|NA
CASSLDTVYGYTF
TGCGCCAGCAGCTTGGACACGGTCTATGGCTACACCTTC
>TRBV6-6|TRBJ2-3|NA|TRBD2
CASSYLAGGPADTQYF
TGTGCCAGCAGCTACCTAGCGGGGGGGCCTGCAGATACGCAGTATTTT
>TRBV6-2/TRBV6-3|TRBJ1-1|NA|NA
CASSYRGLYTEAFF
TGTGCCAGCAGTTACCGTGGTTTGTACACTGAAGCTTTCTTT
>TRBV6-2/TRBV6-3|TRBJ2-3|few|TRBD2
CASSYMRLAGKNTDTQYF
TGTGCCAGCAGTTACATGCGCCTAGCGGGGAAAAACACAGATACGCAGTATTTT
>TRBV12-3/TRBV12-4|TRBJ2-3|NA|TRBD1
CASSAQQGAQGDTQYF
TGTGCCAGCAGTGCTCAACAGGGGGCTCAGGGAGATACGCAGTATTTT
>TRBV5-5|TRBJ2-1|NA|NA
CASSLSRDPNNEQFF
TGTGCCAGCAGCTTGAGCCGTGACCCCAACAATGAGCAGTTCTTC
>TRBV4-1|TRBJ1-5|few|TRBD1
CASSQGQGAGNQPQHF
TGCGCCAGCAGCCAAGGACAGGGGGCCGGCAATCAGCCCCAGCATTTT
>TRBV6-5|TRBJ2-6|NA|NA
CASSLGHISGANVLTF
TGTGCCAGCAGTTTGGGACACATCTCTGGGGCCAACGTCCTGACTTTC
>TRBV6-5|TRBJ2-5|NA|NA
CASSYYGAWETQYF
TGTGCCAGCAGTTATTACGGGGCCTGGGAGACCCAGTACTTC
>TRBV10-3|TRBJ2-5|few|TRBD2
CAISRLAGETQYF
TGTGCCATCAGTCGACTAGCGGGAGAGACCCAGTACTTC
>TRBV29-1|TRBJ1-2|NA|NA
CSADLGNGYTF
TGCAGCGCCGACCTTGGGAATGGCTACACCTTC
>TRBV9|TRBJ2-7|NA|NA
CASSVEDRPYEQYF
TGTGCCAGCAGCGTAGAGGACCGGCCCTACGAGCAGTACTTC